This T cell receptor (beta chain) stems from a study of cytomegalovirus exposure and HLA in healthy donors. Use of 60 Vbeta and 13 Jbeta primers characterized the PCR. Data came from immunoSEQ multiplex PCR; TCRdb stores just in-frame clones and leaves some out. The sample carries tens of thousands of clones, roughly three quarters recorded once. The CDR3 length is 15 residues. Per germline, CDR1 SEHNR and CDR2 FQNEAQ (reference sequence). The J segment lost 4 bases and the V segment lost 5 bases, leaving 5 bases of the junction unmatched. This receptor was identified in a middle-aged woman in good health and CMV-seronegative. V usage is TRBV7-9 and J usage is TRBJ2-3, with 11 bases lining up with TRBD1. The material sequenced was PBMCs. CDR3: CASSTGQGDPDTQYF. In DNA form, the CDR3 reads TGTGCCAGCAGCACGGGACAGGGGGACCCAGATACGCAGTATTTT.